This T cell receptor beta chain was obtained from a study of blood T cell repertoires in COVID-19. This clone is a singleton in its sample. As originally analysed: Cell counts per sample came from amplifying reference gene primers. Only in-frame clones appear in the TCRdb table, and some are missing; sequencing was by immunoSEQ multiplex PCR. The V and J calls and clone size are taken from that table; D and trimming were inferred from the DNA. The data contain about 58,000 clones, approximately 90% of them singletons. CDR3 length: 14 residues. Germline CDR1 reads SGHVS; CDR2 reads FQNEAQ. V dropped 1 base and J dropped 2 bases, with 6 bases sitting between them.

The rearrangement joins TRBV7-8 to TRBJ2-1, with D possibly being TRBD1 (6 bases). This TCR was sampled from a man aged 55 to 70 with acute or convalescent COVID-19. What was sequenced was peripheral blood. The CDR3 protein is CASSLDRAYNEQFF. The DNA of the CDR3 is TGTGCCAGCAGCTTAGACAGGGCCTACAATGAGCAGTTCTTC.